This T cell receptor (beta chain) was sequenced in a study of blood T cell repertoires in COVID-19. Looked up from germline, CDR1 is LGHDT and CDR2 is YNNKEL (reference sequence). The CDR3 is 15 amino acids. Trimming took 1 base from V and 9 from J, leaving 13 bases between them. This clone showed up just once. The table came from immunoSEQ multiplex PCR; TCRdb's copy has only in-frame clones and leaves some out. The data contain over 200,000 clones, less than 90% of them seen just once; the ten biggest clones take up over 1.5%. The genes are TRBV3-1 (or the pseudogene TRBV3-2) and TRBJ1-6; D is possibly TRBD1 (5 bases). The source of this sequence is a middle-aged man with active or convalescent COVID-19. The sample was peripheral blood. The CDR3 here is CASSQAGQGVSPLHF. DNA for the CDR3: TGTGCCAGCAGCCAAGCTGGGCAGGGCGTTTCACCCCTCCACTTT.